This T cell receptor (beta chain) stems from a study of control samples from healthy donors and cancer patients. Trimming removed 6 bases at V and 2 bases at J, with 10 bases between. This CDR3 is built from 13 residues. From germline, CDR1 is KGHSH and CDR2 LQKENI. Profiling relied on immunoSEQ multiplex PCR, and the TCRdb table lists in-frame clones only, not all of them. The table has 400,000 to 450,000 clones, about 93% seen once. With regard to this clone: Other DNA variants within this sample encode the same CDR3.

The source material was PBMCs. The chain has TRBV18 and TRBJ1-2, with a weak D call TRBD1 (6 bases). The source is a man aged 40-50 years with head and neck cancer. CDR3 residues: CASSPDSNYGYTF. The CDR3 bases are TGTGCCAGCTCCCCGGACAGCAACTATGGCTACACCTTC. Full variable domain (missing parts from reference TRBV18 and TRBJ1-2): NAGVMQNPRHLVRRRGQEARLRCSPMKGHSHVYWYRQLPEEGLKFMVYLQKENIIDESGMPKERFSAEFPKEGPSILRIQQVVRGDSAAYFCASSPDSNYGYTFGSGTRLTVV.